This entry describes one TCR beta chain. Antigen unknown. The data were obtained in a study of cytomegalovirus exposure and HLA in healthy donors. The CDR3 is 15 amino acids. Germline V gene sequence: CDR1 SEHNR, CDR2 FQNEAQ (reference sequence). V trimming: 5 bases; J trimming: 2 bases; junction bases outside the gene matches: 6. The PCR employed 60 Vbeta primers together with 13 Jbeta primers. Libraries were prepared by immunoSEQ multiplex PCR; TCRdb keeps only in-frame clonotypes and omits some of them. Of about 89,000 clones listed, roughly three quarters are singletons. Findings and caveats of the study: DRB1 showed the most TCR associations and HLA-C the fewest in a later analysis, as rates varied by HLA locus.

The chain combines TRBV7-9 with TRBJ1-2, with 9 positions matching TRBD1. This clonotype was sampled from a young man in good health and CMV-seronegative. Sequencing used PBMCs. The CDR3 bases are TGTGCCAGCAGCCCCGGACAGGGGCTAAACTATGGCTACACCTTC. Encoded protein: CASSPGQGLNYGYTF.